The T cell receptor beta chain described here comes from a study of T-cell memory formation after mild COVID-19. TCRdb reanalysed the 5' RACE reads using MiXCR and keeps one entry per CDR3 protein. The sample has around 510,000 distinct CDR3 sequences, about 22% seen once. Study conclusions and caveats: The authors left the SARS-CoV-2 specificity of second-wave clones peaking on day 37 unconfirmed.

This clonotype has only a few counts. Its antigen remains unknown. The ends were cut back, 4 bases at V and 6 bases at J, with 11 bases in the middle. The CDR3 runs 13 residues. Germline V gives CDR1 LGHNA, CDR2 YNFKEQ. This receptor was identified in an adult woman who had mild COVID-19 (a few samples of this study predate the infection). Cell type and time point are not known. The chain couples TRBV4-2 to TRBJ2-3; unclear D gene. Source material: PBMCs or a T cell subset sorted from them (not recorded which). The CDR3 region is CASSPHTADTQYF. CDR3 coding DNA: TGTGCCAGCAGCCCTCACACGGCCGATACGCAGTATTTT.